This entry lists 23 T cell receptor beta chains sequenced from one sample in a study of shared clonotypes between healthy human individuals. Profiled with immunoSEQ multiplex PCR; TCRdb holds only in-frame clones, not every one. The sample carries millions of clones, more than 85% recorded once. Sequencing used naive CD4+ T cells from PBMCs. Subset defined: CD45RA+ positively selected. These receptors were collected from a man aged 18 to 29 in good health. Some clones in this sample may be carry-over from other donors' samples.

CDR3 residues: CASTKQGAIGDTEAFF. The CDR3 DNA sequence: TGTGCCAGCACGAAACAGGGGGCGATAGGAGACACTGAAGCTTTCTTT. J is TRBJ1-1 and V is TRBV28; 9 bases line up with TRBD1. The CDR3 is 16 amino acids. The junction had 12 bases not matched to a gene; V was cut back by 7 bases and J by 3 bases. Germline lookup yields CDR1 MDHEN and CDR2 SYDVKM.

Concerning this clone: The sample has other DNA sequences that encode this CDR3 too. This chain links TRBV7-9 with TRBJ1-2, with 9 bases that match TRBD1. This CDR3 is built from 13 residues. V gave up 6 bases and J gave up 2 bases; unmatched junction bases: 1. Germline loops: CDR1 SEHNR, CDR2 FQNEAQ (reference sequence). The CDR3 protein is CASRGQGNYGYTF. CDR3 bases: TGTGCCAGCAGAGGACAGGGGAACTATGGCTACACCTTC.

A few counts support this clone. The genes are TRBV4-1 and TRBJ1-1; 9 bases match TRBD1. This CDR3 is 16 amino acids long. The V and J ends lost 3 bases and 5 bases, in that order; junction bases with no gene match: 10. Germline V gene sequence: CDR1 MGHRA, CDR2 YSYEKL. The CDR3 is CASSQIGRQGGTEAFF. CDR3 coding DNA: TGCGCCAGCAGCCAGATAGGCCGACAGGGGGGAACTGAAGCTTTCTTT.

This chain links TRBV19 with TRBJ1-2; possibly TRBD1 for D (5 bases). CDR3 length: 14 residues. Deletions cut 1 base from V and 2 bases from J, with 8 bases between. Germline CDR1 LNHDA, CDR2 SQIVND (reference sequence). CDR3 residues: CASSIVPGNYGYTF. DNA of the CDR3: TGTGCCAGTAGTATAGTCCCAGGGAACTATGGCTACACCTTC.

Comment on this clone: The sample holds other DNA sequences that translate to the same CDR3. The J gene is TRBJ2-7, the V gene TRBV27, with D perhaps matching TRBD1 (5 bases). This CDR3 comprises 14 residues. The germline CDR1 and CDR2 sequences are MNHEY and SMNVEV (reference sequence). V gave up 1 base and J gave up 2 bases, with 9 bases separating them. The CDR3 loop is CASSLWQGAYEQYF. The CDR3 nucleotides are TGTGCCAGCAGTTTATGGCAGGGCGCCTACGAGCAGTACTTC.

This chain joins TRBV4-3 and TRBJ2-2; 7 bases are shared with TRBD2. Germline CDR1 and CDR2: LGHNA and YSLEER. The CDR3 sequence is 17 residues long. V lost 1 base and J lost 4; bases outside the gene matches: 9. The DNA for the CDR3 is TGCGCCAGCAGCCAAGGGAGGGGAGGGCCGGGCACCGGGGAGCTGTTTTTT. It is translated as CASSQGRGGPGTGELFF.

Note on this clone: In the same sample, other DNA sequences code for this CDR3. The chain employs TRBV30 and TRBJ2-4, with D unclear. This CDR3 contains 11 residues. V was trimmed by 0 bases and J by 4 bases, leaving 1 base between them. Germline CDR1 GTSNPN, CDR2 SVGIG (reference sequence). The CDR3 DNA sequence: TGTGCCTGGAGTGTAAAAAACATTCAGTACTTC. It yields the protein CAWSVKNIQYF.

V gene TRBV10-3 combines with J gene TRBJ2-1; TRBD1 matches 8 bases. V trimming: 10 bases; J trimming: 6 bases; junction bases outside the gene matches: 8. CDR1 and CDR2 (germline): ENHRY, SYGVKD. This CDR3 is 13 amino acids long. CDR3 in DNA: TGTGCCACCAGGGGGCGCGATCCCAATGAGCAGTTCTTC. Translation: CATRGRDPNEQFF.

The V and J genes are TRBV6-6 and TRBJ2-2; 8 nucleotides line up with TRBD1. CDR1 MNHNY and CDR2 SVGAGI come from the germline V gene (reference sequence). The CDR3 has 14 amino acids. Germline trimming cut 7 bases from V and 1 base from J; bases unmatched to any gene: 2. The CDR3 nucleotides read TGTGCCAGCAAGGACAGGGAGAACACCGGGGAGCTGTTTTTT. Its translation: CASKDRENTGELFF.

The J gene is TRBJ1-2, the V gene TRBV6-6; D ambiguous. V was pared by 5 bases and J by 13 bases, with 8 bases between. Germline loops: CDR1 MNHNY, CDR2 SVGAGI (reference sequence). This CDR3 spans 9 amino acids. In DNA form, the CDR3 reads TGTGCCAGCAGTGCGTCCTCCACCTTC. Residues: CASSASSTF.

For the CDR3, the DNA is TGTGCCAGTAGTGGGCACAGGGGAGGGTCCTACGAGCAGTACTTC. Translating it yields CASSGHRGGSYEQYF. V and J are TRBV19 and TRBJ2-7; the D gene could be TRBD1 or TRBD2 (7 bases each). Germline V gene lookup returns CDR1 LNHDA and CDR2 SQIVND (reference sequence). The CDR3 extends over 15 amino acids. With 5 bases removed from V and 1 base from J, the gap between germline ends came to 15 bases. The full variable domain, completed using reference TRBV19 and TRBJ2-7, is DGGITQSPKYLFRKEGQNVTLSCEQNLNHDAMYWYRQDPGQGLRLIYYSQIVNDFQKGDIAEGYSVSREKKESFPLTVTSAQKNPTAFYLCASSGHRGGSYEQYFGPGTRLTVT.

The rearrangement uses TRBV5-4 and TRBJ2-7; perhaps TRBD2 as D (6 bases). The CDR3 loop spans 15 amino acids. Germline V gene lookup returns CDR1 SGHNT and CDR2 YYREEE (reference sequence). Between the trimmed V and J ends, which lost 0 bases and 7 bases, there was a span of 17 bases. DNA of the CDR3: TGTGCCAGCAGCTTGGTCGTTCGCTCCGCGGGAGAGCAGTACTTC. It translates to CASSLVVRSAGEQYF.

The chain uses TRBV7-9 and TRBJ1-1, with D unresolved. Looked up from germline, CDR1 is SEHNR and CDR2 is FQNEAQ (reference sequence). CDR3 length: 11 residues. Trimming took off 5 bases at V and 5 bases at J, with 6 bases between the two ends. This CDR3 reads CASSRRTEAFF. The CDR3 DNA sequence: TGTGCCAGCAGCAGAAGGACTGAAGCTTTCTTT.

This chain uses TRBV20-1 with TRBJ1-1; D gene uncertain. The germline V gene encodes CDR1 DFQATT and CDR2 SNEGSKA (reference sequence). The V end lost 6 bases, the J end lost 6 bases, and 8 bases lay between the germline ends. The CDR3 is made up of 10 amino acids. The CDR3 loop is CSAPEAEAFF. The DNA of the CDR3 is TGCAGTGCCCCCGAGGCTGAAGCTTTCTTT.

The genes are TRBV11-2 and TRBJ2-1; TRBD2 might be the D (6 bases). Trimming took 6 bases from V and 0 from J, leaving 18 bases between them. Germline lookup yields CDR1 SGHAT and CDR2 FQNNGV. CDR3 length: 17 amino acids. DNA for the CDR3: TGTGCCAGCAGGCCGAACGTCGGCGGGATCTCCTACAATGAGCAGTTCTTC. Protein product: CASRPNVGGISYNEQFF.

This clone was seen a few times. The gene calls are TRBV6-1 and TRBJ1-1, with D tentatively TRBD1 (5 bases). Germline CDR1 reads MNHNS; CDR2 reads SASEGT. V was cut by 0 bases and J by 1 base, with 15 bases left in between. The CDR3 loop spans 17 amino acids. The CDR3 DNA follows: TGTGCCAGCAGTGAAGCCGTAATTCGACAGACGAACACTGAAGCTTTCTTT. Its protein product is CASSEAVIRQTNTEAFF.

This rearrangement joins TRBV6-1 to TRBJ2-5; D is possibly TRBD2 (5 bases). The germline V gene has CDR1 MNHNS and CDR2 SASEGT. V gave up 4 bases and J gave up 5 bases, with 8 bases separating them. The CDR3 runs to 12 residues. The CDR3 DNA reads as TGTGCCAGCAGTGGGAGGTGGGAGACCCAGTACTTC. It yields the protein CASSGRWETQYF.

This chain connects TRBV30 to TRBJ2-7; the D gene is possibly TRBD2 (5 bases). The CDR3 sequence is 11 residues long. Germline loops: CDR1 GTSNPN, CDR2 SVGIG (reference sequence). Between the trimmed V and J ends, which lost 5 bases and 4 bases, there was a span of 9 bases. Here the CDR3 DNA reads TGTGCCTGGGGCCGGGGTTACGAGCAGTACTTC. Translated: CAWGRGYEQYF.

The rearrangement uses TRBV9 and TRBJ1-6; no clear D. V was trimmed by 3 bases and J by 0 bases, leaving 13 bases between them. CDR1 is SGDLS and CDR2 is YYNGEE in the germline V gene. The CDR3 sequence is 17 residues long. The CDR3 nucleotides are TGTGCCAGCAGCGACCGGCACGAGAGCTCCTATAATTCACCCCTCCACTTT. It yields the protein CASSDRHESSYNSPLHF.

This sequence joins TRBV10-3 and TRBJ2-7; the match to TRBD1 covers 7 bases. The germline CDR1 and CDR2 sequences are ENHRY and SYGVKD. J was trimmed by 2 bases and V by 3 bases; bases with no gene match: 7. The CDR3 loop spans 15 amino acids. The CDR3 here is CAISDPTGFAYEQYF. The CDR3 DNA reads as TGTGCCATCAGTGACCCGACAGGGTTTGCCTACGAGCAGTACTTC.

V gene TRBV29-1 combines with J gene TRBJ2-2; 9 bases are a match to TRBD1. Germline V CDR1 and CDR2: SQVTM, ANQGSEA. CDR3 length: 15 amino acids. V lost 8 bases and J lost 5; bases outside the gene matches: 12. Here the CDR3 reads CSTYTGGAGTGELFF. In DNA, the CDR3 is TGCAGCACTTATACAGGGGGCGCGGGAACCGGGGAGCTGTTTTTT.

This rearrangement joins TRBV19 to TRBJ1-1; D is unclear. The CDR3 has 11 amino acids. The V end was cut by 4 bases, the J end by 7 bases, with 7 bases between. Germline V gives CDR1 LNHDA, CDR2 SQIVND (reference sequence). The chain's CDR3 is CASSNRGEAFF. CDR3 in DNA: TGTGCCAGTAGTAACCGGGGTGAAGCTTTCTTT.

This chain joins TRBV7-9 and TRBJ2-3; D is uncertain. The germline CDR1 and CDR2 sequences are SEHNR and FQNEAQ (reference sequence). This CDR3 is built from 15 residues. Between the trimmed V and J ends, which lost 4 bases and 0 bases, there was a span of 11 bases. CDR3 loop: CASSSTGPSTDTQYF. CDR3 DNA: TGTGCCAGCAGCTCAACCGGGCCGAGCACAGATACGCAGTATTTT.